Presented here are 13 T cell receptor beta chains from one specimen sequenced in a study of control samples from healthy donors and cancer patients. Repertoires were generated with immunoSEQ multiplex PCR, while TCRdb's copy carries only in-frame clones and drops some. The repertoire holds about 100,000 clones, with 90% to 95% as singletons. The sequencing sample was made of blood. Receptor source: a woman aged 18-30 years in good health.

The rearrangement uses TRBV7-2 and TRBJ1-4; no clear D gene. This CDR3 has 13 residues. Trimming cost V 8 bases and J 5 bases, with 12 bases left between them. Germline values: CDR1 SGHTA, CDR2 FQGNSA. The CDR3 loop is CASGREINEKLFF. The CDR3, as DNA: TGTGCCAGCGGTCGGGAGATAAATGAAAAACTGTTTTTT. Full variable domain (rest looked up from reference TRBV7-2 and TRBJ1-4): GAGVSQSPSNKVTEKGKDVELRCDPISGHTALYWYRQSLGQGLEFLIYFQGNSAPDKSGLPSDRFSAERTGGSVSTLTIQRTQQEDSAVYLCASGREINEKLFFGSGTQLSVL.

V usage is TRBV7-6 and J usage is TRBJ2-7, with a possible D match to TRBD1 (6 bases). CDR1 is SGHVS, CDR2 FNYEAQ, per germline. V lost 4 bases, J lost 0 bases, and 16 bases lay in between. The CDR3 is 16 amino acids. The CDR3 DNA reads TGTGCCAGCAGCTCGCAGGCCAGGGGCCCCTCCTACGAGCAGTACTTC. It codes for CASSSQARGPSYEQYF.

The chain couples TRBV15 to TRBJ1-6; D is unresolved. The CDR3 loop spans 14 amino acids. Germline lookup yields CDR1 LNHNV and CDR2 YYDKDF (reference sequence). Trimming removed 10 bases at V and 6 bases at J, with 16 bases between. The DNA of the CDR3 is TGTGCCATCCGGAAGCAGGACCTTAATTCACCCCTCCACTTT. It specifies CAIRKQDLNSPLHF.

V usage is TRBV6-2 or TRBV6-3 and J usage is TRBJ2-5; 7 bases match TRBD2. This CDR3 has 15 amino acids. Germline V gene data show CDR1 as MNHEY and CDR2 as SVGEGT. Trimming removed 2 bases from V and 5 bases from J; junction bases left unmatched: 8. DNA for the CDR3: TGTGCCAGCAGTTACCACCCAGCGGGACGGGAGACCCAGTACTTC. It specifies CASSYHPAGRETQYF.

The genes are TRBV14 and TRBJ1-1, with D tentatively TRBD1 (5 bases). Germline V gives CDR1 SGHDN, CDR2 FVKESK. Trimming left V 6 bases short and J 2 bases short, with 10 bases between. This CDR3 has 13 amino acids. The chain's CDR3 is CASSNQGNTEAFF. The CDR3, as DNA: TGTGCCAGCAGTAATCAGGGTAACACTGAAGCTTTCTTT.

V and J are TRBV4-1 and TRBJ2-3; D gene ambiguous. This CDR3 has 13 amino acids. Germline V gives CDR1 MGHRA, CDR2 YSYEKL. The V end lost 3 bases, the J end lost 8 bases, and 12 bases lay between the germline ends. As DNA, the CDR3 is TGCGCCAGCAGCCACCCGACCGCCGGTACGCAGTATTTT. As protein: CASSHPTAGTQYF.

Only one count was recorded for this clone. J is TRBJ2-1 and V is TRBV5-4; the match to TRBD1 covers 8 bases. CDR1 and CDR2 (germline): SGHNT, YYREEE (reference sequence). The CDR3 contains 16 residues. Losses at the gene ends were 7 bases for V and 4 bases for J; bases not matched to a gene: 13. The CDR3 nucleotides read TGTGCCAGCTCCCGAGGTGCCAGGGGGCGTTACAATGAGCAGTTCTTC. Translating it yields CASSRGARGRYNEQFF. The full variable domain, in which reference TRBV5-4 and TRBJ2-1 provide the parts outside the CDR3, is ETGVTQSPTHLIKTRGQQVTLRCSSQSGHNTVSWYQQALGQGPQFIFQYYREEENGRGNFPPRFSGLQFPNYSSELNVNALELDDSALYLCASSRGARGRYNEQFFGPGTRLTVL.

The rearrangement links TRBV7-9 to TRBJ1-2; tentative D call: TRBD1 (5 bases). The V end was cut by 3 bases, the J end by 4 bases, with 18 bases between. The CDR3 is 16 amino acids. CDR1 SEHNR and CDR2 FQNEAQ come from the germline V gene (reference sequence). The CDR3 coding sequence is TGTGCCAGCAGCTTTATGGTGGCGGGGCCGGTCTATGGCTACACCTTC. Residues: CASSFMVAGPVYGYTF.

CDR3 coding DNA: TGTGCCAGCCGTACAGCTAATTTTAATTCACCCCTCCACTTT. It specifies CASRTANFNSPLHF. V and J are TRBV19 and TRBJ1-6; D is uncertain. The germline V and J ends were trimmed by 9 bases and 6 bases, with 15 bases remaining between them. The CDR3 length is 14 residues. From germline, CDR1 is LNHDA and CDR2 SQIVND (reference sequence).

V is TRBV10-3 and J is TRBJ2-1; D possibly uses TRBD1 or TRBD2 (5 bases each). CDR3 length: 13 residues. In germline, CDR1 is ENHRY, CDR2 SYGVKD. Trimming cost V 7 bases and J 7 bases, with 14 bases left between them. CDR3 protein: CAIKGSLGNEQFF. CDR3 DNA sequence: TGTGCCATCAAGGGGAGTTTGGGGAATGAGCAGTTCTTC.

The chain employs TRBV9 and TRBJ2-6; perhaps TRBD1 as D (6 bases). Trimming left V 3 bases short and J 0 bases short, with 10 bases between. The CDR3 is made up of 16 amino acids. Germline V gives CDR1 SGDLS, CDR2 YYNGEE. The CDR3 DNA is TGTGCCAGCAGCGGATACAGGGACTCTGGGGCCAACGTCCTGACTTTC. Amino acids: CASSGYRDSGANVLTF.

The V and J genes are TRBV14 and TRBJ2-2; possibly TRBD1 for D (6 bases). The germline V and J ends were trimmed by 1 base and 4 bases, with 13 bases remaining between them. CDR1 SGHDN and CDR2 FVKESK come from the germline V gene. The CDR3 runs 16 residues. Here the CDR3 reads CASSQGQVLLTGELFF. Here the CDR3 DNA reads TGTGCCAGCAGCCAAGGACAGGTTCTACTCACCGGGGAGCTGTTTTTT.

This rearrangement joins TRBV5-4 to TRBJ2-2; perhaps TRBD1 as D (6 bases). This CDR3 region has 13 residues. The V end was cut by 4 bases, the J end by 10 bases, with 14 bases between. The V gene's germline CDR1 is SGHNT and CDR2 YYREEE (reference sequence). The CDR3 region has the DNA TGTGCCAGCAGCGACCCCGGACAGTCGGAGCTGTTTTTT. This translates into CASSDPGQSELFF.